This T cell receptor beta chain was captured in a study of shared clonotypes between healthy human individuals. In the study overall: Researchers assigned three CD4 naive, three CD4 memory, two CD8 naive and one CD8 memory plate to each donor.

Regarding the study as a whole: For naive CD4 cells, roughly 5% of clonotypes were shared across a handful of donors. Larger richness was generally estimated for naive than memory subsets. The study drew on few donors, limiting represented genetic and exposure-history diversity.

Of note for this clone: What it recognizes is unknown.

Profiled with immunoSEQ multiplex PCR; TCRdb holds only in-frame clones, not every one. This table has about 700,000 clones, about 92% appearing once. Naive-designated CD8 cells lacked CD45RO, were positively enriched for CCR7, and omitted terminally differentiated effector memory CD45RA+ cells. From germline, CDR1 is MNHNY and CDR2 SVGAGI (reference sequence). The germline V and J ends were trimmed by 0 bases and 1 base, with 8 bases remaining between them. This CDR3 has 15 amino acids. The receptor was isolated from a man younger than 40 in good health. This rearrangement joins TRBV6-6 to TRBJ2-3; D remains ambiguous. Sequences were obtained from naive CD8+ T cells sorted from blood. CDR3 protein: CASSYSMQGTDTQYF. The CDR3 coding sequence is TGTGCCAGCAGTTACTCGATGCAGGGCACAGATACGCAGTATTTT.